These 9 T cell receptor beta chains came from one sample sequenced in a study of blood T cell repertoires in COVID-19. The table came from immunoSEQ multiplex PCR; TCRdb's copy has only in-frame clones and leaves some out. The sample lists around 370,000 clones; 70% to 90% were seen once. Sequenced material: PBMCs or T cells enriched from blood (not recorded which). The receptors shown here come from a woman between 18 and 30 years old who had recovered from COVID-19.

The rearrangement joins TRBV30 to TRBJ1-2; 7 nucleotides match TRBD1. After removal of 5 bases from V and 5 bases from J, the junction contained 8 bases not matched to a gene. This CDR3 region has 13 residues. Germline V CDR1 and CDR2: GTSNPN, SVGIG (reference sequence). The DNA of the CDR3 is TGTGCCTGGGAAACAGGGGAAAGTTATGGCTACACCTTC. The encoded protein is CAWETGESYGYTF. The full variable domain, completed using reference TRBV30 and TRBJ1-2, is SQTIHQWPATLVQPVGSPLSLECTVEGTSNPNLYWYRQAAGRGLQLLFYSVGIGQISSEVPQNLSASRPQDRQFILSSKKLLLSDSGFYLCAWETGESYGYTFGSGTRLTVV.

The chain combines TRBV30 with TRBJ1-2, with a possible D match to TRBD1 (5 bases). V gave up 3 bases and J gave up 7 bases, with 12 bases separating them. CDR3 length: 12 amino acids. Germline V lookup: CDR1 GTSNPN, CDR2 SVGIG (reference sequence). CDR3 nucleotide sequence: TGTGCCTGGAGCGCGAACGGGGGTGGCTACACCTTC. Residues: CAWSANGGGYTF.

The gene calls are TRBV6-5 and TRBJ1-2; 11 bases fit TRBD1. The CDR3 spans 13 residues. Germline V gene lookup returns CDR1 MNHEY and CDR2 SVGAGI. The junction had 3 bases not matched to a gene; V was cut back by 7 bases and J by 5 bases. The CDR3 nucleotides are TGTGCCAGCACCCGGGACAGGGGGTATGGCTACACCTTC. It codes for CASTRDRGYGYTF.

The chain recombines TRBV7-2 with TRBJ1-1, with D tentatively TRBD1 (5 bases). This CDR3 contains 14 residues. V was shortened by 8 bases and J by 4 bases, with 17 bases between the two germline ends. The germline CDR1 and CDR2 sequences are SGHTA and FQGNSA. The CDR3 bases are TGTGCCAGCCTCATTTTTGTGGGGCCCACTGAAGCTTTCTTT. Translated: CASLIFVGPTEAFF.

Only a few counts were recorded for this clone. CDR3 DNA sequence: TGTGCCAGCAGCCGGACAGGGGGCACTGAAGCTTTCTTT. Translation gives CASSRTGGTEAFF. The V call is TRBV28, the J call TRBJ1-1, with 10 bases that match TRBD1. After removal of 6 bases from V and 4 bases from J, the junction contained 2 bases not matched to a gene. CDR3 length equals 13 residues. Germline CDR1 and CDR2: MDHEN and SYDVKM.

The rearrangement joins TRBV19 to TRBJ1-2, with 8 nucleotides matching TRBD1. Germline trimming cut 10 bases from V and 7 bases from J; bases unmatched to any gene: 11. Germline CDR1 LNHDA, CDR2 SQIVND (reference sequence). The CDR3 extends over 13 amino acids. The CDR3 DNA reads TGTGCCACCAGAGGACAGGGTGGTGGTGGCTACACCTTC. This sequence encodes CATRGQGGGGYTF.

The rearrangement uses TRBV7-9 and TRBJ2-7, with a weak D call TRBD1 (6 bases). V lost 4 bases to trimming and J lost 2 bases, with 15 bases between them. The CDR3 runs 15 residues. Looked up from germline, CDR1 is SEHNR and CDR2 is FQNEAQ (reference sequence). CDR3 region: CASSSGPGQTYEQYF. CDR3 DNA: TGTGCCAGCAGCTCCGGGCCAGGACAGACCTACGAGCAGTACTTC. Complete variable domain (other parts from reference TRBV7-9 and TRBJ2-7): DTGVSQNPRHKITKRGQNVTFRCDPISEHNRLYWYRQTLGQGPEFLTYFQNEAQLEKSRLLSDRFSAERPKGSFSTLEIQRTEQGDSAMYLCASSSGPGQTYEQYFGPGTRLTVT.

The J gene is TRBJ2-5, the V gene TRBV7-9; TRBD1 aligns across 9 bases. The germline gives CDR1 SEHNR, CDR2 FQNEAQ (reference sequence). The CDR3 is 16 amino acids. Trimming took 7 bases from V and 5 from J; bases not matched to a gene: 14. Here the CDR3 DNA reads TGTGCCAGCACCCGGCCAGGACAGGGGCTCCGGGAGACCCAGTACTTC. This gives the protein CASTRPGQGLRETQYF.

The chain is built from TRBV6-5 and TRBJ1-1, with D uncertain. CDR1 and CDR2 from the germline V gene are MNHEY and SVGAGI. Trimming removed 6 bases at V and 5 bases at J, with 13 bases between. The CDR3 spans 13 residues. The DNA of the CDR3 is TGTGCCAGCAGCGGGGAGTGGGAGACTGAAGCTTTCTTT. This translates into CASSGEWETEAFF.